The rows below give T cell receptor beta chains drawn from one sample of a study of shared clonotypes between healthy human individuals. Clones were read by immunoSEQ multiplex PCR, and TCRdb kept only the in-frame ones, dropping some. The sample shows under 1,100,000 clones, around 74% of them seen only once. The source material was memory CD4+ T cells sorted from blood. Every receptor here comes from a man aged 18 to 29 in good health. The CDR3 runs from the conserved cysteine through the conserved F or W. A D gene is named only where the DNA matches it firmly. Expanded clones get a size class; other rows say once, few or many, or leave the size out.

.	TRBJ2-5	.	TRBV7-8	TGTGCCAGCAGCCCCCAGGGCAGGGTTGAGACCCAGTACTTC	CASSPQGRVETQYF
TRBD2	TRBJ2-2	.	TRBV7-2	TGTGCCAGCAGACCGAGCGGGGGCACCGGGGAGCTGTTTTTT	CASRPSGGTGELFF
TRBD1	TRBJ2-5	.	TRBV7-6	TGTGCCAGCAGCTTTACGAGTGCAGGGGGCGGTGAGACCCAGTACTTC	CASSFTSAGGGETQYF
.	TRBJ1-3	.	TRBV5-6	TGTGCCAGCAGCCCAAACGGGGGGGGGCTTGGAAACACCATATATTTT	CASSPNGGGLGNTIYF
.	TRBJ2-7	.	TRBV27	TGTGCCAGCGGACCGGAGGAGGGGGTGGAGGGTCCATACGAGCAGTACTTC	CASGPEEGVEGPYEQYF
.	TRBJ1-1	few	TRBV6-5	TGTGCCACCAGCGATCCGTTCGCTGAAGCTTTCTTT	CATSDPFAEAFF
.	TRBJ2-7	.	TRBV5-3	TGTGCCAGAAGCTTGGGGCAGGGCCTGAGCTCCTACGAGCAGTACTTC	CARSLGQGLSSYEQYF
.	TRBJ1-6	.	TRBV7-9	TGTGCCAGCAGCTTAGTGAGCTGGACTAATTCACCCCTCCACTTT	CASSLVSWTNSPLHF
.	TRBJ1-1	few	TRBV5-5	TGTGCCAGCAGCTTGCCAGTGGGGAACACTGAAGCTTTCTTT	CASSLPVGNTEAFF
.	TRBJ2-2	.	TRBV4-1	TGCGCCAGCAGCCAAGATAAGTTCCAGGGAAGGATCACCGGGGAGCTGTTTTTT	CASSQDKFQGRITGELFF
.	TRBJ1-1	few	TRBV5-1	TGCGCCAGCAGCGTAACGACGACAGACACTGAAGCTTTCTTT	CASSVTTTDTEAFF
TRBD1	TRBJ2-1	.	TRBV18	TGTGCCAGCTCACGCTCCGGGACAGGGCTCTACAATGAGCAGTTCTTC	CASSRSGTGLYNEQFF
TRBD1	TRBJ2-7	.	TRBV27	TGTGCCAGCAGCCCGGACAGGGGGCGGTCCTACGAGCAGTACTTC	CASSPDRGRSYEQYF
.	TRBJ2-5	.	TRBV14	TGTGCCAGCAGCCGAACGCTGTTGGAGACCCAGTACTTC	CASSRTLLETQYF
.	TRBJ1-6	.	TRBV5-1	TGCGCCAGCAGCTTGGAAAGGAGGGATTCACCCCTCCACTTT	CASSLERRDSPLHF
.	TRBJ1-6	.	TRBV19	TGTGCCAGTAGTACTGTAATGTTGGGGGGAAGCTCCTATAATTCACCCCTCCACTTT	CASSTVMLGGSSYNSPLHF
.	TRBJ1-6	.	TRBV11-2	TGTGCCAGCAGACATGCAGGGGTGGACTCACCCCTCCACTTT	CASRHAGVDSPLHF
TRBD1	TRBJ1-6	.	TRBV19	TGTGCCAGTACTCAGACAGGGTCGGCGGGATCACCCCTCCACTTT	CASTQTGSAGSPLHF
.	TRBJ1-1	once	TRBV18	TGTGCCAGCTCAAGTGGGGGAGACACTGAAGCTTTCTTT	CASSSGGDTEAFF
.	TRBJ2-1	.	TRBV9	TGTGCCAGCAGCACCGGGGATGGCTACAATGAGCAGTTCTTC	CASSTGDGYNEQFF